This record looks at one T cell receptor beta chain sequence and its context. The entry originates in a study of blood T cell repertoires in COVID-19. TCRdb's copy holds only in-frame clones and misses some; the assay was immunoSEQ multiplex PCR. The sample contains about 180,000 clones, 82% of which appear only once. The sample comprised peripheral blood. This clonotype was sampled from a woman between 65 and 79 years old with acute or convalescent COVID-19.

DNA of the CDR3: TGTGCCAGCAGCTCGGGGGCCTACAATGAGCAGTTCTTC. Its protein is CASSSGAYNEQFF. The rearrangement links TRBV7-9 to TRBJ2-1, with D possibly matching TRBD2 (6 bases). V gave up 4 bases and J gave up 2 bases, with 6 bases separating them. The CDR3 extends over 13 amino acids. Looked up from germline, CDR1 is SEHNR and CDR2 is FQNEAQ (reference sequence).